This T cell receptor (beta chain) was observed in a study of metastatic and nonmetastatic thyroid tumors. General study points: Reported TCR beta diversity, measured in blood and tumor, was significantly higher for malignant thyroid tumors than for benign nodules.

Concerning this clone itself: Its antigen is currently unknown. The junction shows a germline mismatch at one end, possibly a read error.

TCRdb re-analyzed the PCR reads through MiXCR. The data show some 14,000 clones, around a third seen once. The CDR3 covers 11 residues. Germline V CDR1 and CDR2: SGHTA, FQGNSA. Patients were all untreated before their thyroid surgery. The chain uses TRBV7-2 and TRBJ2-6; 10 bases are a match to TRBD2. The specimen was tumor tissue. This TCR derives from a female donor with papillary thyroid cancer or a benign thyroid nodule (not recorded which). Some clones in this sample may be carry-over from other donors' samples. CDR3 loop: CASSLVTSGAF. CDR3 sequence (DNA): TGTGCCAGCAGCTTAGTTACTAGCGGGGCTTTC.